The next 5 T cell receptor beta chains were all read from a single sample in a study of shared clonotypes between healthy human individuals. TCRdb's table, derived via immunoSEQ multiplex PCR, lists solely in-frame clones and lacks some. The table lists over a million clones, approximately 80% of them singletons, with more than 0.45% in the top ten. The sequenced sample was memory CD4+ T cells from PBMCs. Subset: CD45RA-negative fraction. Receptors originate from a man between 18 and 29 years old in good health. Some clones in this sample may be carry-over from other donors' samples.

This clone was seen more than once but under ten times. This sequence joins TRBV18 and TRBJ2-5, with TRBD2 matching 14 bases. CDR1 and CDR2 from the germline V gene are KGHSH and LQKENI. Trimming cost V 4 bases and J 4 bases; bases outside gene matches: 11. This CDR3 contains 18 residues. CDR3 amino acids: CASSLFGLAGGLAETQYF. The CDR3 coding sequence is TGTGCCAGCTCACTATTCGGACTAGCGGGAGGTCTGGCAGAGACCCAGTACTTC.

This chain links TRBV19 with TRBJ2-3; 11 bases are a match to TRBD2. J gave up 4 bases and V 7 bases, and 4 bases lay outside the gene matches. CDR3 length equals 14 residues. The germline CDR1 and CDR2 sequences are LNHDA and SQIVND (reference sequence). This CDR3 is CASKIAGGPDTQYF. The CDR3, as DNA: TGTGCCAGTAAAATAGCGGGAGGGCCAGATACGCAGTATTTT.

There are a few counts of this clone. The chain couples TRBV4-3 to TRBJ1-4, with a tentative D call TRBD1 (5 bases). The CDR3 loop spans 19 amino acids. V was clipped by 0 bases and J by 0 bases, with 17 bases between them. Germline values: CDR1 LGHNA, CDR2 YSLEER. CDR3 amino acids: CASSQELPGTYTTNEKLFF. CDR3 DNA sequence: TGCGCCAGCAGCCAAGAGTTGCCCGGGACGTACACAACTAATGAAAAACTGTTTTTT.

The rearrangement uses TRBV5-6 and TRBJ2-1, with TRBD2 matching over 7 bases. The CDR3 has 16 amino acids. CDR1 is SGHDT, CDR2 YYEEEE, per germline. V shed 5 bases, J shed 4 bases, and the junction held 12 bases outside the gene matches. CDR3 sequence reads: CASSRGPGGLYNEQFF. CDR3 nucleotides: TGTGCCAGCAGTCGGGGACCGGGAGGACTATACAATGAGCAGTTCTTC.

DNA of the CDR3: TGTGCCAGCAAACGGGGAGCGGGGACCGGGGAGCTGTTTTTT. Translation: CASKRGAGTGELFF. The V gene is TRBV2, the J gene TRBJ2-2; 7 nucleotides align to TRBD2. Germline-derived CDR1 and CDR2 are SNHLY and FYNNEI. With V trimmed by 7 bases and J by 5 bases, 7 bases remained unmatched. The CDR3 has 14 residues.